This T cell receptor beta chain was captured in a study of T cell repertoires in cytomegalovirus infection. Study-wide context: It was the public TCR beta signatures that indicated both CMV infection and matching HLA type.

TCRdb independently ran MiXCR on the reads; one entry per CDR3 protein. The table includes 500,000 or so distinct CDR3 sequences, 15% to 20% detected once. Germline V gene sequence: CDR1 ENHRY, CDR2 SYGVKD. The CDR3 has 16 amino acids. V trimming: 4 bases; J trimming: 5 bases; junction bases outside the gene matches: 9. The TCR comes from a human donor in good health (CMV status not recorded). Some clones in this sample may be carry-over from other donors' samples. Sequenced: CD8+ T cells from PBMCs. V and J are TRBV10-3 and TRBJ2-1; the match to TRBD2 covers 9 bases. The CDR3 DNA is TGTGCCATCAGTGGGGGGGAGCGGGAGGAAGACAATGAGCAGTTCTTC. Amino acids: CAISGGEREEDNEQFF.